This T cell receptor beta chain was sequenced for a study of T cells generated in artificial thymic organoids (TCRdb year 2017). Study-wide context: The study compared the TCR alpha and beta CDR3 repertoires of CD8 single positive T cells derived from in vitro artificial thymic organoids against those of naive CD8 T cells from thymus and peripheral blood. The displayed repertoire sequencing data were described as being representative of three independent experiments. Study-wide findings and limitations: Organoid-derived CD8 single positive T cells showed physiological TCR clonotype diversity comparable to thymic and blood naive CD8 T cells. No skewed Valpha or Vbeta usage was observed in organoid-derived T cells, a finding that argues against dominance of unconventional lineages or clonal expansions.

The CDR3 spans 15 residues, from the cysteine through the phenylalanine. Just CDR3 DNA is preserved here, 45 bases in frame from base 1. Trimmed from V: 4 bases; trimmed from J: 3 bases; junction bases lacking a gene match: 6. CDR1 and CDR2 are drawn from the germline V gene: MGHRA, YSYEKL. TCRalpha and TCRbeta libraries were amplified in separate semi-nested PCR reactions using Advantage 2 and reverse primers located in the TRAC or TRBC constant regions. The amount of total RNA going into first-strand cDNA synthesis ranged between roughly 3 and 500 ng. TCR cDNA libraries were made by 5'-RACE with the SMARTer PCR cDNA Synthesis kit, using a poly-dT primer for first-strand synthesis. Semi-nested constant-region reverse primers carried 5-nucleotide sample-specific barcodes, and products were cleaned with the Zymo DNA Clean and Concentrator-5 kit. Up to ten barcoded samples were pooled, ligated to Illumina adaptors and sequenced on an Illumina MiSeq as 2 x 150 bp paired-end reads. On the study's bioinformatics: Demultiplexed reads were aligned with BLAT to a custom library of all human TRAV, TRAJ, TRBV, TRBD and TRBJ combinations from IMGT. The best BLAT hits were picked using pslCDnaFilter (-maxAligns=1, -ignoreIntrons), and custom Perl scripts were used to calculate clonotype frequencies. TCRdb's own reprocessing of the public reads used fastp at Q25 and MiXCR and kept productive beta chains. Each record represents a unique CDR3 protein, reported with the most common genes and DNA among its rows. Here the V and J calls rest on TCRdb's processing, not on the authors' analysis. The sample yields 8,200 or so distinct CDR3 sequences; roughly 25% were counted once. Jointly, the top ten make up approximately 3.2% of the sample.

Only a few counts were recorded for this clonotype. No cognate antigen has been identified for it. Per-base qualities were not stored, and no clone one base away is much larger. To build artificial thymic organoids, human HSPCs were aggregated with MS5 murine stromal cells transduced with human DLL1, and the aggregates were cultured at an air-liquid interface. Hematopoietic stem and progenitor cells that were CD34+CD3-, FACS-purified and depleted of residual T cells served as the seed cells for the organoids. The organoids were grown in serum-free RB27 medium, which consisted of RPMI 1640 supplemented with B27, FLT3L, IL-7 and ascorbic acid. Before RNA extraction, CD3+TCRalphabeta+CD8 single positive T cells from organoids and thymus were sorted by FACS. For each sample, total RNA was purified from approximately 40,000 to 200,000 sorted cells using the RNeasy Micro kit, and RNA quality was assessed on an Agilent RNA 6000 Nano chip.

Sequenced: naive CD8+ T cells grown in artificial thymic organoids from cord blood stem and progenitor cells. This specimen's cell subset or site label, interpreted: CD3+TCRalphabeta+CD8SP T cells; for blood, CD45RO-CCR7+ naive CD8+ T cells. This receptor was obtained from a human donor who gave cord blood stem cells for thymic organoid culture, a cardiac surgery patient who gave postnatal thymus, or a blood donor (not recorded which). This chain is built from TRBV4-1 and TRBJ1-1; a stretch of 9 junction bases matches TRBD1. The CDR3 region reads CASSPRTGEHTEAFF. Read as DNA, the sequence is TGCGCCAGCAGCCCCCGGACAGGGGAGCACACTGAAGCTTTCTTT.